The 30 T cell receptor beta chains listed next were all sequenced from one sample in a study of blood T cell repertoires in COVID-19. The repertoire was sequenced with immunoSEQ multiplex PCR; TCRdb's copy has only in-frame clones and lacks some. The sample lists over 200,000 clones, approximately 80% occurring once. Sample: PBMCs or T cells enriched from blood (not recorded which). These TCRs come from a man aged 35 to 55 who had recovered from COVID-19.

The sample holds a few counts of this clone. CDR3 sequence reads: CASSLPGGDEQFF. In nucleotides, the CDR3 is TGCGCCAGCAGCCTCCCGGGCGGGGATGAGCAGTTCTTC. The V call is TRBV4-1, the J call TRBJ2-1; D is perhaps TRBD2 (6 bases). V dropped 4 bases and J dropped 8 bases, with 12 bases sitting between them. This CDR3 comprises 13 residues. Germline V lookup: CDR1 MGHRA, CDR2 YSYEKL.

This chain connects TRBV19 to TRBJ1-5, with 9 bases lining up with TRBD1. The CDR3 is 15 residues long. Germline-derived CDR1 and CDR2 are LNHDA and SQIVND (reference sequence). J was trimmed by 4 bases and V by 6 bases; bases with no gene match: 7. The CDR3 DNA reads TGTGCCAGTAGCCCGAGGGACAGGGTGAATCAGCCCCAGCATTTT. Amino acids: CASSPRDRVNQPQHF.

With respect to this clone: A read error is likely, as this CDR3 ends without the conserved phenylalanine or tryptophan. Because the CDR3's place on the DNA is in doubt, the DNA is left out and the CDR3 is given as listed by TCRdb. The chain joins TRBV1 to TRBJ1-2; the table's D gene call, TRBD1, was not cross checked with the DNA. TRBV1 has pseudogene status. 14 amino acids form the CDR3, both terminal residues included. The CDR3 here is CTSTRQGFGDGYVI.

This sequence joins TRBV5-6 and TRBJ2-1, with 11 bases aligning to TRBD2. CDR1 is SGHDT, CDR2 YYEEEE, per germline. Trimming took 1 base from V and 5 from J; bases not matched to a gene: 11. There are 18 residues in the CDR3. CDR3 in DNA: TGTGCCAGCAGCTTGCCGGTGACACTAGCGGGAGAAAACAATGAGCAGTTCTTC. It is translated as CASSLPVTLAGENNEQFF.

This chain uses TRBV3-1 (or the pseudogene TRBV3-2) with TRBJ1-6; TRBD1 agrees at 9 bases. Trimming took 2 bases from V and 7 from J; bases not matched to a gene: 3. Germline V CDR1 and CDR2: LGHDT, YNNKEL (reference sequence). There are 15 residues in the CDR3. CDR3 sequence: CASSQSDRGNSPLHF. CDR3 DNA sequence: TGTGCCAGCAGCCAATCTGACAGGGGGAATTCACCCCTCCACTTT.

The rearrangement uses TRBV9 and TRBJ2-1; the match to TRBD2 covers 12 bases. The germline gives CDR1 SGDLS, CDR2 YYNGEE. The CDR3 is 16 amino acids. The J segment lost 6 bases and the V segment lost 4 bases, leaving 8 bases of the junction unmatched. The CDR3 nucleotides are TGTGCCAGCAGCAAATGGGGACTAGCGGGTATCAATGAGCAGTTCTTC. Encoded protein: CASSKWGLAGINEQFF.

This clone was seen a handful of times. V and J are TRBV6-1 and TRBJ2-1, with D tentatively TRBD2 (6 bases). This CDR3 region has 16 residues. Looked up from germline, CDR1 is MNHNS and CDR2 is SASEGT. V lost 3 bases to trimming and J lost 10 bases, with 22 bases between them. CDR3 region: CASSEGTLLILGEQFF. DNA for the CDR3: TGTGCCAGCAGTGAGGGGACTCTCCTTATACTTGGGGAGCAGTTCTTC.

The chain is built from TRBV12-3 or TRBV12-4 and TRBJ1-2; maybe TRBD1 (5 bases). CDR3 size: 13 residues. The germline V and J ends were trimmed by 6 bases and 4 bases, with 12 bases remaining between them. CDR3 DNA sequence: TGTGCCAGCAGCATGACAGCGTCCTATGGCTACACCTTC. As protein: CASSMTASYGYTF.

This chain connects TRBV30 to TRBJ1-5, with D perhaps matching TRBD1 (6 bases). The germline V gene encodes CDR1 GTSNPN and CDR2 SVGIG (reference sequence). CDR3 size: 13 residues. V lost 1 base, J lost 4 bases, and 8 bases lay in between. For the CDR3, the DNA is TGTGCCTGGAGTGCAGGGGCTAATCAGCCCCAGCATTTT. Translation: CAWSAGANQPQHF.

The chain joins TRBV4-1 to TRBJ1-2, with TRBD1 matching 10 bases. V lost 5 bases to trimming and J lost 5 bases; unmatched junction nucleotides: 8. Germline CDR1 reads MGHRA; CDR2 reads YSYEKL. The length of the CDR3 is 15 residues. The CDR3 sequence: CASSTRQGAEYGYTF. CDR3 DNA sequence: TGCGCCAGCAGCACTCGACAGGGGGCAGAATATGGCTACACCTTC.

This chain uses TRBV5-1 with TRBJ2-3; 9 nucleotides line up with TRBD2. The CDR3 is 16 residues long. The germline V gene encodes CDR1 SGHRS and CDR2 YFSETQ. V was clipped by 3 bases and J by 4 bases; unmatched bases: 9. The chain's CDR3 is CASSWPLAGLADTQYF. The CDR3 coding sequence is TGCGCCAGCAGCTGGCCACTAGCGGGTCTGGCAGATACGCAGTATTTT.

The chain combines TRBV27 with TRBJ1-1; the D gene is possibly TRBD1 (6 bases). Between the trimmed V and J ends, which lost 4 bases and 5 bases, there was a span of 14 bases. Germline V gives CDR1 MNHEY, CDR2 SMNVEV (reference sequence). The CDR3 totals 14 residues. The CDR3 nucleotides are TGTGCCAGCAGTTGGGGAAGGGGGTTTACTGAAGCTTTCTTT. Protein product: CASSWGRGFTEAFF.

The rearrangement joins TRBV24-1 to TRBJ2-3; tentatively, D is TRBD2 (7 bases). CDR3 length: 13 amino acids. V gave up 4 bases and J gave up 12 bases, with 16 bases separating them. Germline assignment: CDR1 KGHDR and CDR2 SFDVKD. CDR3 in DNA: TGTGCCACCAGTGAGGGGGCGGGGGTTTCACAGTATTTT. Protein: CATSEGAGVSQYF.

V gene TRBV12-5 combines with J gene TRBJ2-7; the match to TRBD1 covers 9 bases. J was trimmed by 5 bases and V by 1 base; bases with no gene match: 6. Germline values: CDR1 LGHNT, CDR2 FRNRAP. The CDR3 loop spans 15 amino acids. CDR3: CASGLGSGTGNEQYF. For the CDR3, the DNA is TGTGCTAGTGGTTTGGGGTCCGGGACAGGGAACGAGCAGTACTTC.

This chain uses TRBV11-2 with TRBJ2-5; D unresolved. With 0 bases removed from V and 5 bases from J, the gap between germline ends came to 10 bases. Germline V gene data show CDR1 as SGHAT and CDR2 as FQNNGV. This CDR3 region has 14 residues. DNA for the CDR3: TGTGCCAGCAGCTTAGATTCGACCGGGGAGACCCAGTACTTC. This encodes CASSLDSTGETQYF.

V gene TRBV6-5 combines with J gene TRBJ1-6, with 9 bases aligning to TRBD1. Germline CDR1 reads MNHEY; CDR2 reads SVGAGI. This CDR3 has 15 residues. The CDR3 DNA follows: TGTGTCTCGTCGCCCGGGACAGGGACGGAATCACCCCTCCACTTT. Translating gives CVSSPGTGTESPLHF.

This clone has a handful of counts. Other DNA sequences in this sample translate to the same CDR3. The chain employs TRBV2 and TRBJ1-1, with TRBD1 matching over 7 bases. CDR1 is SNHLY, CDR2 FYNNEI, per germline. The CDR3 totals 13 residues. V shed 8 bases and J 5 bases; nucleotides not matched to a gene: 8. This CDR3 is CASPRQGRTEAFF. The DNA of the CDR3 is TGTGCCAGCCCACGACAGGGTAGAACTGAAGCTTTCTTT. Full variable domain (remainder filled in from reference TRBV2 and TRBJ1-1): EPEVTQTPSHQVTQMGQEVILRCVPISNHLYFYWYRQILGQKVEFLVSFYNNEISEKSEIFDDQFSVERPDGSNFTLKIRSTKLEDSAMYFCASPRQGRTEAFFGQGTRLTVV.

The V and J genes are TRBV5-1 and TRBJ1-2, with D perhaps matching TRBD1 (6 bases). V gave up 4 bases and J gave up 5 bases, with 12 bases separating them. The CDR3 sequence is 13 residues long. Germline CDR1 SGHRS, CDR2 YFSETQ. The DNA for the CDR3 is TGCGCCAGCAGCGTCGGACAGATTTATGGCTACACCTTC. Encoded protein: CASSVGQIYGYTF.

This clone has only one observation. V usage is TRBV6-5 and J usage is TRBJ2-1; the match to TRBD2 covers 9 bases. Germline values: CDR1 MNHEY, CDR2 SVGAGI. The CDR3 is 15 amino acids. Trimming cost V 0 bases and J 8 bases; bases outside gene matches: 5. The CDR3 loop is CASSYSASGVDEQFF. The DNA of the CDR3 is TGTGCCAGCAGTTACTCGGCTAGCGGGGTTGATGAGCAGTTCTTC.

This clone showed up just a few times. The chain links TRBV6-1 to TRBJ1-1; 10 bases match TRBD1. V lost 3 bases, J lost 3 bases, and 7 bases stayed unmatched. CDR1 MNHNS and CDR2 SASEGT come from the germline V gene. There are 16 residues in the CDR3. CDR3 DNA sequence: TGTGCCAGCAGTGAGGGGACAGGGGTTTTCGACACTGAAGCTTTCTTT. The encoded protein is CASSEGTGVFDTEAFF.

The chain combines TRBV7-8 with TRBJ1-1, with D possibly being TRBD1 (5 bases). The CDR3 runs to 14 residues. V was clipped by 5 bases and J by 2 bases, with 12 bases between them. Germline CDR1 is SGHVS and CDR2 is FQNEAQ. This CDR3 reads CASSRPGVNTEAFF. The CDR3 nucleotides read TGTGCCAGCAGCCGCCCGGGGGTTAACACTGAAGCTTTCTTT.

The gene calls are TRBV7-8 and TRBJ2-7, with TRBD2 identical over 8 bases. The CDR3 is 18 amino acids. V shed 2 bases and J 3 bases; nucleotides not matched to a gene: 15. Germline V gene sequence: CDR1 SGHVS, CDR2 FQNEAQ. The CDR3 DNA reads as TGTGCCAGCAGCTTACCTCAGGCGGTAGCGGGACCGAACTACGAGCAGTACTTC. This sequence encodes CASSLPQAVAGPNYEQYF.

Here the CDR3 DNA reads TGTGCCAGCAGTTGGAGGGGAGATCAGCCCCAGCATTTT. It encodes CASSWRGDQPQHF. The chain couples TRBV28 to TRBJ1-5; D is possibly TRBD1 (5 bases). CDR1 is MDHEN, CDR2 SYDVKM, per germline. There are 13 residues in the CDR3. V lost 4 bases and J lost 5, with 9 bases in between.

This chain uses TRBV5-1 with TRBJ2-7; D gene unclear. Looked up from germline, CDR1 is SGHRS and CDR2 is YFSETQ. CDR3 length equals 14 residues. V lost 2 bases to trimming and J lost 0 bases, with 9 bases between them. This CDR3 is CASSLIQSSYEQYF. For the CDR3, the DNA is TGCGCCAGCAGCTTAATACAAAGCTCCTACGAGCAGTACTTC.

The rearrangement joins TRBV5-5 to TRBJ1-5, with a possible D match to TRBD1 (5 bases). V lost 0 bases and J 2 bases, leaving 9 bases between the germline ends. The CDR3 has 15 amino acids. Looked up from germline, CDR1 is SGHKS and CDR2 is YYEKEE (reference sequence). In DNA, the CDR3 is TGTGCCAGCAGCTTGGAGGGGTCGGGCAATCAGCCCCAGCATTTT. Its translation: CASSLEGSGNQPQHF.

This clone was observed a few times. CDR3 amino acids: CASSKMAGASTNEQFF. The CDR3 bases are TGTGCCAGTAGTAAGATGGCGGGAGCCTCTACAAATGAGCAGTTCTTC. This rearrangement joins TRBV19 to TRBJ2-1; 7 nucleotides align to TRBD2. V was pared by 4 bases and J by 7 bases, with 13 bases of the junction left unmatched. The CDR3 contains 16 residues. CDR1 and CDR2 (germline): LNHDA, SQIVND (reference sequence).

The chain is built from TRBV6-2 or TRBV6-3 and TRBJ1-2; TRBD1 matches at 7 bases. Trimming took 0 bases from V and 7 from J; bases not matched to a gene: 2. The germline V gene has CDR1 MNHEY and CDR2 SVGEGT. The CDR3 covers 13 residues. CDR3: CASSYSDRFGYTF. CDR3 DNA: TGTGCCAGCAGTTACTCGGACAGGTTTGGCTACACCTTC.

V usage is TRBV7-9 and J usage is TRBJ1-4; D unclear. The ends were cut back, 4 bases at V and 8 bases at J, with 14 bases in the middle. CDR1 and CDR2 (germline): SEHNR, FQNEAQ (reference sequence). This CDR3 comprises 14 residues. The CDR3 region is CASSYTTTGEKLFF. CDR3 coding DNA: TGTGCCAGCAGCTACACAACTACGGGGGAAAAACTGTTTTTT. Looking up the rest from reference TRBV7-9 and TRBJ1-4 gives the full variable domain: DTGVSQNPRHKITKRGQNVTFRCDPISEHNRLYWYRQTLGQGPEFLTYFQNEAQLEKSRLLSDRFSAERPKGSFSTLEIQRTEQGDSAMYLCASSYTTTGEKLFFGSGTQLSVL.

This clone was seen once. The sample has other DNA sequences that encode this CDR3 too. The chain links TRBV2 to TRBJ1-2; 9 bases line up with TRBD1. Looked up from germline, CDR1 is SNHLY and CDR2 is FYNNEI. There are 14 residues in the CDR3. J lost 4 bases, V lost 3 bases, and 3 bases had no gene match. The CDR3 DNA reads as TGTGCCAGCAGTGAGTTGACAGGGGGCTATGGCTACACCTTC. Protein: CASSELTGGYGYTF.

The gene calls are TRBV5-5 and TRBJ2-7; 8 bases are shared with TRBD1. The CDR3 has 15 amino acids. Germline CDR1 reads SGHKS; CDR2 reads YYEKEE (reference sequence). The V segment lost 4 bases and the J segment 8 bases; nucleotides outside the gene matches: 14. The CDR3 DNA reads TGTGCCAGCAGCCCCTGGGGGCAGGGGGCGATTAAGCAGTACTTC. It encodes CASSPWGQGAIKQYF.